The 5 T cell receptor beta chains reported below all come from one sample, sequenced in a study of blood T cell repertoires in COVID-19. Sequencing was performed with immunoSEQ multiplex PCR; in TCRdb, only in-frame clones are kept and a portion is missing. Among almost 400,000 clones listed, around 87% were seen once. Sequenced sample: peripheral blood. The receptors shown here come from an older woman with COVID-19, enrolled during active disease.

The rearrangement uses TRBV4-2 and TRBJ1-5, with D unresolved. Trimming left V 0 bases short and J 7 bases short, with 7 bases between. The CDR3 has 13 residues. Germline assignment: CDR1 LGHNA and CDR2 YNFKEQ. In nucleotides, the CDR3 is TGTGCCAGCAGCCAAGACGGTAGCCAGCCCCAGCATTTT. This translates into CASSQDGSQPQHF.

V and J are TRBV7-3 and TRBJ2-1; 8 bases are shared with TRBD1. This CDR3 comprises 15 residues. Per germline, CDR1 SGHTA and CDR2 FQGTGA. With V trimmed by 5 bases and J by 9 bases, 12 bases remained unmatched. The CDR3 protein is CASSPGGTGGVEQFF. CDR3 nucleotides: TGTGCCAGCAGCCCCGGAGGGACAGGTGGGGTTGAGCAGTTCTTC.

J is TRBJ2-7 and V is TRBV6-5; 12 bases align to TRBD1. Germline CDR1 and CDR2: MNHEY and SVGAGI. The length of the CDR3 is 15 residues. Unmatched junction bases numbered 8, after V lost 5 bases and J lost 6 bases. The CDR3: CASSPGGQGASEQYF. Written as DNA, the CDR3 is TGTGCCAGCAGTCCCGGGGGACAGGGGGCTTCCGAGCAGTACTTC.

The V call is TRBV5-3, the J call TRBJ1-5; D remains unclear. TRBV5-3 is annotated as an ORF whose role is uncertain. The ends were cut back, 1 base at V and 2 bases at J, with 4 bases in the middle. CDR3 size: 13 residues. CDR3 DNA sequence: TGTGCCAGAAGCTTGCCGGGCAATCAGCCCCAGCATTTT. It translates to CARSLPGNQPQHF.

The chain combines TRBV2 with TRBJ2-2; 8 positions agree with TRBD1. Per the germline V gene, CDR1 is SNHLY and CDR2 is FYNNEI. This CDR3 contains 15 residues. V lost 6 bases, J lost 5 bases, and 8 bases stayed unmatched. The CDR3 is CASRDRVVRTGELFF. The CDR3, as DNA: TGTGCCAGCAGGGACAGGGTAGTTAGGACCGGGGAGCTGTTTTTT.